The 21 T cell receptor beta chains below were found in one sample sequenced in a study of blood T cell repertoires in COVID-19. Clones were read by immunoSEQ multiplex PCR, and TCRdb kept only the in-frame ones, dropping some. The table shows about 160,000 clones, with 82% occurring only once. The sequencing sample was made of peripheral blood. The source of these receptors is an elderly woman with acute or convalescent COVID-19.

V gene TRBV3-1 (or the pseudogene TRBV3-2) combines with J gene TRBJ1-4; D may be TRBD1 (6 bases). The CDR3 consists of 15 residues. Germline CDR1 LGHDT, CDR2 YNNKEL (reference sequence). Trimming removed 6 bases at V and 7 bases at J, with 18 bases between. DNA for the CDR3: TGTGCCAGCAGTCGCTGGACAGAGGAGAGTGAAAAACTGTTTTTT. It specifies CASSRWTEESEKLFF.

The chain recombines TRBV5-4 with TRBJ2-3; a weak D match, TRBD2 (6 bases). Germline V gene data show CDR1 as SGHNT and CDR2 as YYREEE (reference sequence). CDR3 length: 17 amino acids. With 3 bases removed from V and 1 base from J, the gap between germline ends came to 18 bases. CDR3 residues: CASSCLPGEEGTDTQYF. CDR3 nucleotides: TGTGCCAGCAGCTGCCTGCCCGGGGAGGAGGGCACAGATACGCAGTATTTT.

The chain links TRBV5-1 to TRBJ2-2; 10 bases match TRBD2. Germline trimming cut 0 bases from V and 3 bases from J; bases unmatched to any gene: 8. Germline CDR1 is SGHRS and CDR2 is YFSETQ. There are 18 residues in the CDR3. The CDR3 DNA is TGCGCCAGCAGCTTGGGTCCCCCTAGCGGGAGATACACCGGGGAGCTGTTTTTT. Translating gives CASSLGPPSGRYTGELFF.

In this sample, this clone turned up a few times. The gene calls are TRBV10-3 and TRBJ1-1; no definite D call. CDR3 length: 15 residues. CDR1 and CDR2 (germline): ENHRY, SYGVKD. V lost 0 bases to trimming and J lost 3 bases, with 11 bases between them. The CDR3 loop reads CAISESEAAYTEAFF. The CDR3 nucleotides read TGTGCCATCAGTGAGTCGGAGGCAGCCTACACTGAAGCTTTCTTT.

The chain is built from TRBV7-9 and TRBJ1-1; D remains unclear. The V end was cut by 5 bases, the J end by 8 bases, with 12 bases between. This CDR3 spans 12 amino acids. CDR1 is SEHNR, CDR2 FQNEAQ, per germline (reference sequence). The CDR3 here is CASSHGRGEAFF. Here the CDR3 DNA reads TGTGCCAGCAGCCATGGTCGGGGAGAAGCTTTCTTT.

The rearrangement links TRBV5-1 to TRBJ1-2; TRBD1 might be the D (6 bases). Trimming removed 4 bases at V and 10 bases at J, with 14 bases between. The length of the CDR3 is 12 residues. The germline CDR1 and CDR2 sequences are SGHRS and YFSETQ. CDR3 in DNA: TGCGCCAGCAGCAGAGACAGGCCATTCTACACCTTC. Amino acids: CASSRDRPFYTF.

In DNA, the CDR3 is TGCGCCAGCAGCCTGGACAGGGCAGGGCAGCCCCAGCATTTT. Its protein is CASSLDRAGQPQHF. V and J are TRBV5-1 and TRBJ1-5, with 8 bases matching TRBD1. Germline-derived CDR1 and CDR2 are SGHRS and YFSETQ. The CDR3 extends over 14 amino acids. With V trimmed by 4 bases and J by 7 bases, 7 bases remained unmatched.

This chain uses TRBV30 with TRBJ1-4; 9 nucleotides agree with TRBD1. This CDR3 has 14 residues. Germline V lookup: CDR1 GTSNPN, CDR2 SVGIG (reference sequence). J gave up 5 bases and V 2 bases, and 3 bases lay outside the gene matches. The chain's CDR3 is CAWSSGTGNEKLFF. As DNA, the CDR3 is TGTGCCTGGAGTTCCGGGACAGGGAATGAAAAACTGTTTTTT.

CDR3 amino acids: CASSTGQGRSEKLFF. The CDR3 DNA follows: TGTGCCAGCAGCACGGGACAGGGGAGGAGTGAAAAACTGTTTTTT. This chain links TRBV6-6 with TRBJ1-4; TRBD1 matches 10 bases. Unmatched junction bases numbered 8, after V lost 6 bases and J lost 7 bases. The CDR3 loop spans 15 amino acids. Germline CDR1 MNHNY, CDR2 SVGAGI (reference sequence).

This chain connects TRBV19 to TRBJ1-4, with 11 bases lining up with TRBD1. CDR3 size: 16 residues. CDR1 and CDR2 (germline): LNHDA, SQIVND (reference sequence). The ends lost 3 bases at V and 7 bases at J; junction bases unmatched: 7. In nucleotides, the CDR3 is TGTGCCAGTAGTATTGGACAGGGGGCGCAGGCTGAAAAACTGTTTTTT. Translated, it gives CASSIGQGAQAEKLFF.

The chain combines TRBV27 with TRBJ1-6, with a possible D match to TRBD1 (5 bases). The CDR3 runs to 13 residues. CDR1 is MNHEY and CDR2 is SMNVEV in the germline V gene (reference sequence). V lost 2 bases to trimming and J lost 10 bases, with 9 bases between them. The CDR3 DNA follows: TGTGCCAGCAGTTTAGGGTCAGGGTCACCCCTCCACTTT. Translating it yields CASSLGSGSPLHF.

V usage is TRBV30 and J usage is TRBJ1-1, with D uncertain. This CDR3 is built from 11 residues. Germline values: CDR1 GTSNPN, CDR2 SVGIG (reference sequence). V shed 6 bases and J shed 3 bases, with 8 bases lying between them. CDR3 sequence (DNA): TGTGCCTGTTCGAGGGACACTGAAGCTTTCTTT. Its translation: CACSRDTEAFF.

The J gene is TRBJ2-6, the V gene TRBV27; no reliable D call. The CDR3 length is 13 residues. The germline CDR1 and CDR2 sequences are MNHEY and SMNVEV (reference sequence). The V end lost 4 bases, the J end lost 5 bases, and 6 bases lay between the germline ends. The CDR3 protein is CASSSLWANVLTF. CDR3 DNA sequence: TGTGCCAGCAGTTCCCTTTGGGCCAACGTCCTGACTTTC. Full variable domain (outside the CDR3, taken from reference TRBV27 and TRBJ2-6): EAQVTQNPRYLITVTGKKLTVTCSQNMNHEYMSWYRQDPGLGLRQIYYSMNVEVTDKGDVPEGYKVSRKEKRNFPLILESPSPNQTSLYFCASSSLWANVLTFGAGSRLTVL.

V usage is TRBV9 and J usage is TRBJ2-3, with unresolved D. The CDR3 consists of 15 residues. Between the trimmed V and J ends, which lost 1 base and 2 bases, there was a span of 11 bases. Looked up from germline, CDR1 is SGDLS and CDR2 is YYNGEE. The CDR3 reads CASSVSSGFTDTQYF. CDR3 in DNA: TGTGCCAGCAGCGTATCGTCGGGTTTCACAGATACGCAGTATTTT. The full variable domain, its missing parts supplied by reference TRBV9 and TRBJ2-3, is DSGVTQTPKHLITATGQRVTLRCSPRSGDLSVYWYQQSLDQGLQFLIQYYNGEERAKGNILERFSAQQFPDLHSELNLSSLELGDSALYFCASSVSSGFTDTQYFGPGTRLTVL.

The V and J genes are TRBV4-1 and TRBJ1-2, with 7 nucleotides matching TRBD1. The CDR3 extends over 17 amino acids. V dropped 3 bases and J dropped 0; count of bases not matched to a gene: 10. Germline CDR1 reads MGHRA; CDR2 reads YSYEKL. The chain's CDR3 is CASSQRQGIRPNYGYTF. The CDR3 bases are TGCGCCAGCAGCCAGAGACAGGGAATTCGTCCTAACTATGGCTACACCTTC.

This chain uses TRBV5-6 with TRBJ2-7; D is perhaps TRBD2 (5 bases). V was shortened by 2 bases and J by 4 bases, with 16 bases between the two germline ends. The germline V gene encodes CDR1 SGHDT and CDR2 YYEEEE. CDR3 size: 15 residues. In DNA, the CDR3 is TGTGCCAGCAGCTTCGGACCTGGAGGAAATTACGAGCAGTACTTC. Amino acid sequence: CASSFGPGGNYEQYF.

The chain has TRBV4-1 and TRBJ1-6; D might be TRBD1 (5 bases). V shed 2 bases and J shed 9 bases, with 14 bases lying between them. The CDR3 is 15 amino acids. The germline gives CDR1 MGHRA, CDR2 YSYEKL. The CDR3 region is CASSQIAWGVSPLHF. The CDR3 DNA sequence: TGCGCCAGCAGCCAAATAGCATGGGGGGTTTCACCCCTCCACTTT.

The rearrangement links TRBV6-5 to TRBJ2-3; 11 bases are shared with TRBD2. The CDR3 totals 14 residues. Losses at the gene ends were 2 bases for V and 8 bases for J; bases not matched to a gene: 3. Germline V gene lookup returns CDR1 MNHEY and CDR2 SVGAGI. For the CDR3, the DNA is TGTGCCAGCAGTTACAGACTAGCGGGGACTACGCAGTATTTT. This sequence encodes CASSYRLAGTTQYF.

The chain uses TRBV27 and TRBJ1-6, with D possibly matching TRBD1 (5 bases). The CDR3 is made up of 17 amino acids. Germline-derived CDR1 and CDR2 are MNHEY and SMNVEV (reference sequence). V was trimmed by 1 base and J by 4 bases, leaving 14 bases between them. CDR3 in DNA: TGTGCCAGCAGTTTATGGGGCAGTTCCAGTTATAATTCACCCCTCCACTTT. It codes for CASSLWGSSSYNSPLHF.

The CDR3: CAWSSSENTDTQYF. As DNA, the CDR3 is TGTGCCTGGAGTTCTAGCGAGAACACAGATACGCAGTATTTT. The V and J genes are TRBV30 and TRBJ2-3; possible D gene TRBD2, 6 bases. Germline V lookup: CDR1 GTSNPN, CDR2 SVGIG (reference sequence). There are 14 residues in the CDR3. V was trimmed by 2 bases and J by 2 bases, leaving 11 bases between them.

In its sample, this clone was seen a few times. The CDR3 sequence: CASSSGQGTIYEQYF. DNA for the CDR3: TGTGCCAGCAGTTCCGGACAGGGGACAATCTACGAGCAGTACTTC. The chain combines TRBV6-2 or TRBV6-3 with TRBJ2-7; 9 bases are a match to TRBD1. With 4 bases clipped from V and 3 bases from J, the junction kept 7 bases outside the gene matches. The length of the CDR3 is 15 residues. Germline-derived CDR1 and CDR2 are MNHEY and SVGEGT.